This entry describes one TCR beta chain. The antigen is not known. cDNA libraries for TCR alpha and TCR beta, carrying sample barcodes and UMIs, came from 5'RACE with constant-segment primers. Using its own MiXCR run on the 5' RACE reads, TCRdb lists one record per CDR3 protein. The sample has 350,000 to 400,000 distinct CDR3 sequences, roughly 20% seen once. The germline CDR1 and CDR2 sequences are ENHRY and SYGVKD. V lost 8 bases to trimming and J lost 5 bases, with 12 bases between them. The CDR3 covers 12 residues. The data originate from a study of T-cell memory formation after mild COVID-19. Study-wide findings and caveats: Pre-infection memory showed some responding clones, and this suggested that cross-reactive memory joined. Second-wave clones that peaked on day 37 lacked confirmed SARS-CoV-2 specificity. Contracting clones localized mainly to CM and EM when CD4+ and mainly to EMRA when CD8+.

Sequenced: PBMCs or a T cell subset sorted from them (not recorded which). The chain couples TRBV10-3 to TRBJ1-1; D possibly corresponds to TRBD1 (6 bases). This TCR came from an adult woman who had mild COVID-19 (a few samples of this study predate the infection). Cell type and time point are not known. The DNA of the CDR3 is TGTGCCATCGGGGGCCGGGGTACTGAAGCTTTCTTT. It yields the protein CAIGGRGTEAFF.